Following are 29 T cell receptor beta chains from one sample sequenced in a study of blood T cell repertoires in COVID-19. Clones were sequenced by immunoSEQ multiplex PCR, and TCRdb holds only the in-frame ones, with some missing. The table records 390,000 or so clones, 90% of them present only once. Sequenced material: peripheral blood. The source is a young man with active or convalescent COVID-19.

This clone was observed a handful of times. The chain uses TRBV7-2 and TRBJ1-2, with a tentative D call TRBD1 (5 bases). CDR3 length: 14 amino acids. V lost 2 bases and J 2 bases, leaving 9 bases between the germline ends. In germline, CDR1 is SGHTA, CDR2 FQGNSA. The CDR3 protein is CASSLYSGNYGYTF. The CDR3 coding sequence is TGTGCCAGCAGCTTATATTCAGGGAACTATGGCTACACCTTC.

The chain couples TRBV7-2 to TRBJ2-2; 9 bases line up with TRBD1. With V trimmed by 1 base and J by 2 bases, 8 bases remained unmatched. Germline V gene sequence: CDR1 SGHTA, CDR2 FQGNSA. The CDR3 consists of 18 residues. CDR3 nucleotides: TGTGCCAGCAGCTTAGAAACAGGGGGCATCCTAAACACCGGGGAGCTGTTTTTT. This codes for CASSLETGGILNTGELFF.

The chain uses TRBV2 and TRBJ2-1, with 7 bases identical to TRBD1. Trimming cost V 6 bases and J 3 bases; bases outside gene matches: 5. The CDR3 length is 14 residues. Germline CDR1 reads SNHLY; CDR2 reads FYNNEI. The CDR3 DNA follows: TGTGCCAGCAGAGACAGGGTCAGCTACAATGAGCAGTTCTTC. This codes for CASRDRVSYNEQFF.

This chain uses TRBV27 with TRBJ2-1; no definite D call. The germline V gene has CDR1 MNHEY and CDR2 SMNVEV (reference sequence). V lost 2 bases and J 1 base, leaving 9 bases between the germline ends. The CDR3 sequence is 15 residues long. DNA of the CDR3: TGTGCCAGCAGTTTACAGGTTGGGTCCTACAATGAGCAGTTCTTC. Its protein is CASSLQVGSYNEQFF.

As to this clone: Distinct nucleotide sequences in the sample also encode this CDR3. The chain couples TRBV4-2 to TRBJ2-7; the D gene is possibly TRBD2 (5 bases). This CDR3 contains 14 residues. Germline CDR1 and CDR2: LGHNA and YNFKEQ. V shed 1 base and J shed 3 bases, with 10 bases lying between them. CDR3 amino acids: CASSQGLAGYEQYF. In DNA form, the CDR3 reads TGTGCCAGCAGCCAAGGGCTAGCTGGCTACGAGCAGTACTTC.

The chain combines TRBV3-1 (or the pseudogene TRBV3-2) with TRBJ1-2; 9 bases line up with TRBD1. Trimming at V came to 3 bases and at J to 4 bases, leaving 6 bases not matched to a gene. Germline V gene sequence: CDR1 LGHDT, CDR2 YNNKEL (reference sequence). The CDR3 spans 15 residues. CDR3 in amino acids: CASSHRDRETYGYTF. CDR3 nucleotides: TGTGCCAGCAGCCATCGGGACAGGGAGACCTATGGCTACACCTTC.

The J gene is TRBJ2-1, the V gene TRBV7-8; 11 nucleotides align to TRBD2. Unmatched junction bases numbered 13, after V lost 5 bases and J lost 4 bases. Germline CDR1 is SGHVS and CDR2 is FQNEAQ. CDR3 length equals 18 residues. As DNA, the CDR3 is TGTGCCAGCAGCCTTAGCGGGGGGGCCGTTCCATCATACAATGAGCAGTTCTTC. The encoded protein is CASSLSGGAVPSYNEQFF.

This chain connects TRBV27 to TRBJ1-2, with D perhaps matching TRBD1 (6 bases). This CDR3 spans 13 amino acids. Deletions cut 5 bases from V and 4 bases from J, with 11 bases between. The germline V gene has CDR1 MNHEY and CDR2 SMNVEV (reference sequence). CDR3 in DNA: TGTGCCAGCAGTGTCCAAGGGGGCTATGGCTACACCTTC. This codes for CASSVQGGYGYTF.

The V call is TRBV28, the J call TRBJ1-2; 10 bases agree with TRBD1. Losses at the gene ends were 3 bases for V and 2 bases for J; bases not matched to a gene: 3. This CDR3 region has 15 residues. Germline V lookup: CDR1 MDHEN, CDR2 SYDVKM. The CDR3 region has the DNA TGTGCCAGCAGTTTCTCGGACAGGGGGAACTATGGCTACACCTTC. It is translated as CASSFSDRGNYGYTF.

There are a few counts of this clone. The chain joins TRBV28 to TRBJ2-5; TRBD1 might be the D (7 bases). Germline V lookup: CDR1 MDHEN, CDR2 SYDVKM. The CDR3 is 14 amino acids. V lost 4 bases to trimming and J lost 5 bases, with 14 bases between them. The DNA of the CDR3 is TGTGCCAGCAGTTACCCTTCAGGGGGGGAGACCCAGTACTTC. It yields the protein CASSYPSGGETQYF.

This chain uses TRBV6-5 with TRBJ2-7; weak D call: TRBD1 (6 bases). Trimming removed 6 bases from V and 0 bases from J, with 9 bases in between. This CDR3 has 13 amino acids. Per the germline V gene, CDR1 is MNHEY and CDR2 is SVGAGI. As DNA, the CDR3 is TGTGCCAGCAGAGTGACAGGCTCCTACGAGCAGTACTTC. It encodes CASRVTGSYEQYF.

V and J are TRBV28 and TRBJ1-1; TRBD1 aligns across 7 bases. The germline gives CDR1 MDHEN, CDR2 SYDVKM. The CDR3 has 13 residues. Trimming cost V 5 bases and J 4 bases; bases outside gene matches: 4. Here the CDR3 reads CASSESGGTEAFF. The CDR3 DNA reads TGTGCCAGCAGTGAATCAGGGGGCACTGAAGCTTTCTTT.

The chain uses TRBV19 and TRBJ1-5, with D tentatively TRBD1 (6 bases). The CDR3 sequence is 14 residues long. V dropped 7 bases and J dropped 4 bases, with 14 bases sitting between them. In germline, CDR1 is LNHDA, CDR2 SQIVND (reference sequence). CDR3: CASTPGGANQPQHF. The CDR3 DNA sequence: TGTGCCAGTACTCCCGGGGGGGCTAATCAGCCCCAGCATTTT.

This chain uses TRBV7-9 with TRBJ1-6; 8 bases agree with TRBD1. This CDR3 region has 16 residues. CDR1 is SEHNR, CDR2 FQNEAQ, per germline (reference sequence). V lost 5 bases to trimming and J lost 8 bases; unmatched junction nucleotides: 11. This CDR3 is CASSRDRTGLDSPLHF. As DNA, the CDR3 is TGTGCCAGCAGCCGAGACAGGACAGGGTTAGATTCACCCCTCCACTTT.

There are a few counts of this clone. The V and J genes are TRBV3-1 (or the pseudogene TRBV3-2) and TRBJ1-2; D remains unclear. This CDR3 has 14 amino acids. Trimming shortened V by 1 base and J by 4 bases, and 10 bases separated the two germline ends. Per the germline V gene, CDR1 is LGHDT and CDR2 is YNNKEL (reference sequence). CDR3 sequence reads: CASSQVPPGYGYTF. In DNA form, the CDR3 reads TGTGCCAGCAGCCAAGTTCCTCCCGGCTATGGCTACACCTTC.

This chain joins TRBV19 and TRBJ2-3, with D unclear. The CDR3 covers 12 residues. V was trimmed by 7 bases and J by 1 base, leaving 6 bases between them. Looked up from germline, CDR1 is LNHDA and CDR2 is SQIVND (reference sequence). The CDR3 DNA sequence: TGTGCCAGTACCCCCGGCACAGATACGCAGTATTTT. It encodes CASTPGTDTQYF.

The rearrangement joins TRBV28 to TRBJ1-2; D is possibly TRBD1 (5 bases). CDR1 MDHEN and CDR2 SYDVKM come from the germline V gene. The CDR3 sequence is 15 residues long. The V end was cut by 2 bases, the J end by 6 bases, with 16 bases between. In DNA form, the CDR3 reads TGTGCCAGCAGTTTACCTCATCGGGGGAAGGATGGCTACACCTTC. It translates to CASSLPHRGKDGYTF.

J is TRBJ2-7 and V is TRBV3-1 (or the pseudogene TRBV3-2); tentative D call: TRBD2 (6 bases). V was shortened by 3 bases and J by 0 bases, with 12 bases between the two germline ends. This CDR3 spans 15 amino acids. CDR1 and CDR2 (germline): LGHDT, YNNKEL (reference sequence). CDR3 DNA sequence: TGTGCCAGCAGCCAGGCCGGGACTGCCTCCTACGAGCAGTACTTC. It translates to CASSQAGTASYEQYF.

This sequence joins TRBV18 and TRBJ2-3; tentative D call: TRBD2 (6 bases). V was clipped by 3 bases and J by 11 bases, with 12 bases between them. The CDR3 is made up of 12 amino acids. Germline lookup yields CDR1 KGHSH and CDR2 LQKENI. CDR3 sequence (DNA): TGTGCCAGCTCACCCCTTGACGGGGGGCAGTATTTT. Protein sequence: CASSPLDGGQYF.

The chain uses TRBV27 and TRBJ2-2; 7 bases map to TRBD2. The CDR3 totals 15 residues. The V gene's germline CDR1 is MNHEY and CDR2 SMNVEV (reference sequence). The junction had 2 bases not matched to a gene; V was cut back by 3 bases and J by 1 base. CDR3 coding DNA: TGTGCCAGCAGTTTTGGCGGGAGGAACACCGGGGAGCTGTTTTTT. Its protein product is CASSFGGRNTGELFF.

The chain employs TRBV3-1 (or the pseudogene TRBV3-2) and TRBJ1-6, with 8 bases identical to TRBD1. The CDR3 has 17 amino acids. The V gene end was trimmed by 1 base and the J gene end by 8 bases; junction bases not matched to a gene: 10. Germline assignment: CDR1 LGHDT and CDR2 YNNKEL (reference sequence). The CDR3 DNA reads as TGTGCCAGCAGCCAAGGTCAGGGGGCGAGGGAGGATTCACCCCTCCACTTT. Translation: CASSQGQGAREDSPLHF.

The CDR3, as DNA: TGCGCCAGCAGCGAAACCGGGACTAGCGGGGGGTACACCGGGGAGCTGTTTTTT. Translated, it gives CASSETGTSGGYTGELFF. This chain connects TRBV5-1 to TRBJ2-2, with 15 positions matching TRBD2. CDR3 length equals 18 residues. The V and J ends lost 4 bases and 3 bases, in that order; junction bases with no gene match: 7. The germline V gene encodes CDR1 SGHRS and CDR2 YFSETQ.

The V gene is TRBV6-6, the J gene TRBJ2-5, with D perhaps matching TRBD2 (6 bases). V lost 6 bases and J lost 7, with 15 bases in between. CDR3 size: 13 residues. The germline V gene has CDR1 MNHNY and CDR2 SVGAGI (reference sequence). Written as DNA, the CDR3 is TGTGCCAGCAGCCGTTTGGGGGGAGGGACCCAGTACTTC. Translation: CASSRLGGGTQYF.

The chain carries TRBV24-1 and TRBJ2-2; D gene ambiguous. The germline CDR1 and CDR2 sequences are KGHDR and SFDVKD. The germline V and J ends were trimmed by 7 bases and 3 bases, with 14 bases remaining between them. The CDR3 runs 15 residues. Here the CDR3 DNA reads TGTGCCACCAGCAAAACGATAGAGTACACCGGGGAGCTGTTTTTT. Translated: CATSKTIEYTGELFF.

V gene TRBV19 combines with J gene TRBJ1-4; D gene unclear. Germline values: CDR1 LNHDA, CDR2 SQIVND (reference sequence). The CDR3 sequence is 13 residues long. Trimming took 0 bases from V and 10 from J, leaving 9 bases between them. The CDR3, as DNA: TGTGCCAGTAGTATAGATCGCGGGGTAAAACTGTTTTTT. This codes for CASSIDRGVKLFF. Full variable domain (missing parts from reference TRBV19 and TRBJ1-4): DGGITQSPKYLFRKEGQNVTLSCEQNLNHDAMYWYRQDPGQGLRLIYYSQIVNDFQKGDIAEGYSVSREKKESFPLTVTSAQKNPTAFYLCASSIDRGVKLFFGSGTQLSVL.

This chain joins TRBV18 and TRBJ2-4, with 8 bases matching TRBD2. After removal of 3 bases from V and 1 base from J, the junction contained 5 bases not matched to a gene. CDR1 is KGHSH and CDR2 is LQKENI in the germline V gene. This CDR3 has 16 residues. The CDR3 region is CASSPPQRGAKNIQYF. The CDR3 nucleotides are TGTGCCAGCTCACCCCCCCAGCGGGGGGCCAAAAACATTCAGTACTTC.

Points on this clone: At one of its ends the junction is not consistent with the germline gene, which may arise from a read error. This rearrangement joins TRBV7-7 to TRBJ1-5; 7 nucleotides agree with TRBD1. The CDR3 has 15 amino acids. Germline CDR1 and CDR2: SSHAT and FNYEAQ (reference sequence). As DNA, the CDR3 is TGTGCTAGCAGCTTGGAGGGCAGGGGGGATCAGCCCCAGCATTTT. Translation: CASSLEGRGDQPQHF. Full variable domain (outside the CDR3, taken from reference TRBV7-7 and TRBJ1-5): GAGVSQSPRYKVTKRGQDVTLRCDPISSHATLYWYQQALGQGPEFLTYFNYEAQPDKSGLPSDRFSAERPEGSISTLTIQRTEQRDSAMYRCASSLEGRGDQPQHFGDGTRLSIL.

V and J are TRBV9 and TRBJ2-5; possibly TRBD1 for D (6 bases). The CDR3 has 14 residues. Germline-derived CDR1 and CDR2 are SGDLS and YYNGEE. Trimming took off 1 base at V and 4 bases at J, with 11 bases between the two ends. CDR3 coding DNA: TGTGCCAGCAGCGTAACAGGGCTCACAGAGACCCAGTACTTC. Its protein product is CASSVTGLTETQYF.

V and J are TRBV4-1 and TRBJ1-1, with D possibly being TRBD1 (5 bases). V lost 4 bases and J 1 base, leaving 19 bases between the germline ends. The germline V gene encodes CDR1 MGHRA and CDR2 YSYEKL. The CDR3 runs to 17 residues. The CDR3 DNA is TGCGCCAGCAGCCGTGGTGCAGACGGGGGAGGGAACACTGAAGCTTTCTTT. It specifies CASSRGADGGGNTEAFF.